This T cell receptor (beta chain) originates from a study of blood T cell repertoires in COVID-19. Study context: Material from acute and convalescent COVID-19 was sourced from the United States, Italy and Spain. In each case, the material was cDNA or gDNA derived from T cells, B-cell-depleted T cells, or PBMCs.

Trimming removed 2 bases from V and 4 bases from J, with 14 bases in between. The germline V gene encodes CDR1 LNHDA and CDR2 SQIVND (reference sequence). This CDR3 comprises 15 residues. Libraries were prepared by immunoSEQ multiplex PCR; TCRdb keeps only in-frame clonotypes and omits some of them. The sample includes about 110,000 clones, less than 85% seen only once; the top ten take 1.8%. V gene TRBV19 combines with J gene TRBJ2-5, with a tentative D call TRBD1 (6 bases). The sample was peripheral blood. The receptor was isolated from a middle-aged woman with acute or convalescent COVID-19. The CDR3 spells CASSIPGQLGETQYF. CDR3 DNA sequence: TGTGCCAGTAGTATACCGGGACAACTGGGAGAGACCCAGTACTTC.